This T cell receptor beta chain was identified during a study of T-cell memory formation after mild COVID-19. Study-wide results and limits: The second-wave clones peaking on day 37 were not confirmed as SARS-CoV-2-specific. CM and EM subsets held most contracting CD4+ clones; EMRA held CD8+ ones.

As concerns this clonotype: The target antigen is unknown.

Amplification by 5'RACE using constant-segment primers produced TCR alpha and TCR beta cDNA libraries that carried sample barcodes and UMIs. Using its own MiXCR run on the 5' RACE reads, TCRdb lists one record per CDR3 protein. The data contain 170,000 or so distinct CDR3 sequences, around a third of them singletons. This receptor was identified in an adult woman who had mild COVID-19 (a few samples of this study predate the infection). Cell type and time point are not known. The sequencing input was PBMCs or a T cell subset sorted from them (not recorded which).

The CDR3 bases are TGCGCCAGCAGCTTGTCTCGCTCAGGGGCCGGGGAGCTGTTTTTT. Translating it yields CASSLSRSGAGELFF. The chain joins TRBV5-1 to TRBJ2-2; D possibly corresponds to TRBD1 (6 bases). This CDR3 region has 15 residues. The V end lost 1 base, the J end lost 6 bases, and 13 bases lay between the germline ends. Germline V CDR1 and CDR2: SGHRS, YFSETQ.